The rows below give T cell receptor beta chains drawn from one sample of a study of control samples from healthy donors and cancer patients. Only in-frame clones appear in the TCRdb table, and some are missing; sequencing was by immunoSEQ multiplex PCR. In the table there are about 79,000 clones, 80% to 95% of which are singletons. The sample comprised PBMCs. The receptors stem from a woman in her thirties or forties with lung cancer. Both conserved end residues are part of each CDR3. The D gene is left open where the match is weak. The listing skips clone size in some rows; elsewhere it reads once, few, many or a size class.

d_call	clone_size	v_call	j_call	cdr3_length	cdr3_nt	cdr3_aa
.	.	TRBV11-3	TRBJ2-1	13	TGTGCCAGCAGCCTATCCGGGACCACAGATCAGTTCTTC	CASSLSGTTDQFF
.	.	TRBV6-6	TRBJ1-1	13	TGTGCCAGCAGTTACCCAGGGGACACTGAAGCTTTCTTT	CASSYPGDTEAFF
TRBD1	.	TRBV19	TRBJ1-5	15	TGTGCCAGTAGTCCCCAGGGACAGGGGCCATGGGCCCAGCATTTT	CASSPQGQGPWAQHF
TRBD2	.	TRBV4-2	TRBJ2-3	17	TGTGCCAGCAGCCAAGAACTAGCGGGGGCGAGCACAGATACGCAGTATTTT	CASSQELAGASTDTQYF
.	.	TRBV3-1/TRBV3-2	TRBJ1-2	15	TGTGCCAGCAGCCAAGATCTGCCCACCCAACATGGCTACACCTTC	CASSQDLPTQHGYTF
TRBD1	.	TRBV28	TRBJ2-5	13	TGTGCCAGCAGTCGGGACAGGGGAGAGACCCAGTACTTC	CASSRDRGETQYF
TRBD1	once	TRBV7-2	TRBJ2-3	14	TGTGCCAGCAGCTCCGCGACAGGGGGAGATACGCAGTATTTT	CASSSATGGDTQYF
.	.	TRBV7-9	TRBJ1-5	11	TGTGCCAGCGGTCCGAATAAGCCCCAGCATTTT	CASGPNKPQHF
.	.	TRBV7-9	TRBJ1-5	14	TGTGCCAGCAGCAAAACAGGGTATGGACAGCCCCAGCATTTT	CASSKTGYGQPQHF
.	.	TRBV5-1	TRBJ1-1	17	TGCGCCAGCAGCATGCGGGACTCAGAATCAAAGAAGGCTGAAGCTTTCTTT	CASSMRDSESKKAEAFF
.	.	TRBV6-5	TRBJ1-5	12	TGTGCCAGCAGCAGGATTAATCAGCCCCAGCATTTT	CASSRINQPQHF
.	.	TRBV12-3/TRBV12-4	TRBJ1-4	13	TGTGCCAGCGGTTTGACGGTAAATGAAAAACTGTTTTTT	CASGLTVNEKLFF
.	.	TRBV30	TRBJ1-1	14	TGTGCCTGGATATCGCGGTCTAAGAACACTGAAGCTTTCTTT	CAWISRSKNTEAFF
.	.	TRBV5-6	TRBJ2-1	16	TGTGCCAGCAGCTTGGCCGACCGGAGCTCCTACAATGAGCAGTTCTTC	CASSLADRSSYNEQFF
.	.	TRBV19	TRBJ1-6	15	TGTGCCAGTAGTGCGGGGGGAGTTATTAATTCACCCCTCCACTTT	CASSAGGVINSPLHF
.	few	TRBV28	TRBJ2-1	15	TGTGCCAGCAGTCCACTTGCCCTCAGGTACAATGAGCAGTTCTTC	CASSPLALRYNEQFF
.	.	TRBV28	TRBJ1-2	14	TGTGCCAGCAGTTTAGGAAAATTCAACTATGGCTACACCTTC	CASSLGKFNYGYTF
TRBD1	.	TRBV12-3/TRBV12-4	TRBJ2-7	13	TGTGCCAGCAGTGTCGGACAGGAGTACGAGCAGTACTTC	CASSVGQEYEQYF
TRBD1	few	TRBV4-1	TRBJ1-2	17	TGCGCCAGCAGCCAATTAACCCTATTGAGGGGGCAAAGTGGCTACACCTTC	CASSQLTLLRGQSGYTF
.	once	TRBV2	TRBJ2-5	15	TGTGCCAGCAGTGGGACCAGGGTTTCGGGAGAGACCCAGTACTTC	CASSGTRVSGETQYF
.	.	TRBV15	TRBJ1-6	13	TGTGCCACCAGCAGTCAAAATAATTCACCCCTCCACTTT	CATSSQNNSPLHF
.	.	TRBV19	TRBJ1-3	15	TGTGCCAGTAGGAGAGGGGGGGACGATGGAAACACCATATATTTT	CASRRGGDDGNTIYF
TRBD1	.	TRBV2	TRBJ1-3	19	TGTGCCAGCAGACCCGCTCCCGGGACAGGGGGCACCTCTGGAAACACCATATATTTT	CASRPAPGTGGTSGNTIYF
.	.	TRBV19	TRBJ1-6	16	TGTGCCAGTAGTCCCGGGGCAGCGGGCCCCAATTCACCCCTCCACTTT	CASSPGAAGPNSPLHF
.	.	TRBV5-1	TRBJ2-6	15	TGCGCCAGCGCCGACCAGGGAGTAGGGGCCAACGTCCTGACTTTC	CASADQGVGANVLTF
TRBD1	.	TRBV5-4	TRBJ1-6	16	TGTGCCAGCAGCATGAGACAGGGGGCGCCGGATTCACCCCTCCACTTT	CASSMRQGAPDSPLHF
.	.	TRBV5-1	TRBJ1-3	13	TGCGCCAGCAGGGGCGCGACTGGAAACACCATATATTTT	CASRGATGNTIYF
.	.	TRBV11-1	TRBJ1-1	12	TGTGCCAGCAGCTCCCAAGGGCCGCAAGCTTTCTTT	CASSSQGPQAFF
.	.	TRBV29-1	TRBJ2-7	12	TGCAGCGTTTTACAGAACGCCTACGAGCAGTACTTC	CSVLQNAYEQYF
.	.	TRBV7-2	TRBJ2-1	12	TGTGCCAGCAGCTTACTACTCGGGACATCGTTCTTC	CASSLLLGTSFF
.	.	TRBV27	TRBJ2-5	14	TGTGCCAGTATCGGACGGAGAGCCCCAGAGACCCAGTACTTC	CASIGRRAPETQYF
.	.	TRBV2	TRBJ2-5	11	TGTGCCAGCAGTGACGAAGAGACCCAGTACTTC	CASSDEETQYF
.	.	TRBV10-2	TRBJ1-2	15	TGCGCCAGCAGCGAAGCACAGGCCCCTGGCTATGGCTACACCTTC	CASSEAQAPGYGYTF
.	.	TRBV11-2	TRBJ2-5	13	TGTGCCAGCAGCTTAGGGGCGAGGGAGACCCAGTACTTC	CASSLGARETQYF
.	.	TRBV9	TRBJ1-6	16	TGTGCCAGCAGCGTCGGGGGGAGCGGAGGGGGATCACCCCTCCACTTT	CASSVGGSGGGSPLHF
.	once	TRBV11-2	TRBJ1-2	13	TGTGCCAGCAGCTCCCCGGGGACCCACGACTACACCTTC	CASSSPGTHDYTF
.	.	TRBV27	TRBJ2-1	11	TGTGCCAGCGGGGCTGCGAATGAGCAGTTCTTC	CASGAANEQFF
.	.	TRBV5-6	TRBJ2-1	15	TGTGCCAGCAGCTTGGGAGGGGTGGGGACGGATGAGCAGTTCTTC	CASSLGGVGTDEQFF
.	.	TRBV2	TRBJ2-5	14	TGTGCCAGCAGTGAAAAAGGTAGCTGGGAGACCCAGTACTTC	CASSEKGSWETQYF
TRBD1	.	TRBV5-1	TRBJ2-3	15	TGCGCCAGCAGCGCTGACAGGGGTCACACAGATACGCAGTATTTT	CASSADRGHTDTQYF
TRBD1	.	TRBV11-2	TRBJ1-4	14	TGTGCCAGCACCCACCGGACAGGGCACGAAAAACTGTTTTTT	CASTHRTGHEKLFF
TRBD1	.	TRBV19	TRBJ1-2	16	TGTGCCAGTGGCCCTCAGACAGGGGGCGTAAACTATGGCTACACCTTC	CASGPQTGGVNYGYTF
.	.	TRBV9	TRBJ2-7	15	TGTGCCAGCAGCGTAGCTCCGGACCCATCCTACGAGCAGTACTTC	CASSVAPDPSYEQYF
.	.	TRBV27	TRBJ1-2	15	TGTGCCAGCAGTTCCCGGACAGCCGATAACTATGGCTACACCTTC	CASSSRTADNYGYTF
TRBD1	once	TRBV30	TRBJ1-2	14	TGTGCCTGGAGTCGGGACAGGGGATACAAAGGCTACACCTTC	CAWSRDRGYKGYTF
TRBD1	.	TRBV7-9	TRBJ2-7	17	TGTGCCAGCAGCTTAAGACCCGGGACAGTCAGCTCCTACGAGCAGTACTTC	CASSLRPGTVSSYEQYF
.	.	TRBV7-9	TRBJ2-5	16	TGTGCCAGCTGCCAGGGGTTGGTGCAGGTTGGAGAGACCCAGTACTTC	CASCQGLVQVGETQYF
.	.	TRBV12-3/TRBV12-4	TRBJ1-1	13	TGTGCCAGCAGTTCCCAGGGGTTCACTGAAGCTTTCTTT	CASSSQGFTEAFF
.	.	TRBV5-1	TRBJ2-7	14	TGCGCCAGCAGCTTTACATACCCGGCCTACGAGCAGTACTTC	CASSFTYPAYEQYF
TRBD2	.	TRBV30	TRBJ2-7	14	TGTGCCTGGAGTGTCGGGGGGGTCCTAGGGGAGCAGTACTTC	CAWSVGGVLGEQYF
.	.	TRBV2	TRBJ1-2	16	TGTGCCAGCAGTGAAGCTCTTCCCGAGGCAGGCTATGGCTACACCTTC	CASSEALPEAGYGYTF
.	.	TRBV18	TRBJ2-1	17	TGTGCCAGCTCACCACCGACCCTGCGGAACTCCTACAATGAGCAGTTCTTC	CASSPPTLRNSYNEQFF
.	.	TRBV29-1	TRBJ1-1	11	TGCAGCGTGGACAGGAACACTGAAGCTTTCTTT	CSVDRNTEAFF